The present T cell receptor (beta chain) was sequenced within a study of cytomegalovirus exposure and HLA in healthy donors. General study findings and limits: TCR association rates varied by HLA locus in a later analysis, with DRB1 highest and HLA-C lowest. Some TCR beta chains (roughly 150 of them) were listed as cytomegalovirus-associated.

About this clone itself: The antigen is not known.

In the PCR, 60 Vbeta and 13 Jbeta primers were used. This table comes from immunoSEQ multiplex PCR, and its TCRdb copy is limited to in-frame clones, with some not included. This sample has about 210,000 clones, with 83% found just once. V lost 0 bases, J lost 4 bases, and 22 bases lay in between. The CDR3 extends over 18 amino acids. The germline gives CDR1 SGHDN, CDR2 FVKESK. The source of this sequence is a man between 40 and 49 years old in good health and CMV-seropositive. V gene TRBV14 combines with J gene TRBJ2-7, with D tentatively TRBD2 (6 bases). The sequenced sample was PBMCs. The CDR3 DNA follows: TGTGCCAGCAGCCAAGATCCGGTCGGGGCGGGAAGGTGGTACGAGCAGTACTTC. The encoded protein is CASSQDPVGAGRWYEQYF. Variable domain in full (rest from reference TRBV14 and TRBJ2-7): EAGVTQFPSHSVIEKGQTVTLRCDPISGHDNLYWYRRVMGKEIKFLLHFVKESKQDESGMPNNRFLAERTGGTYSTLKVQPAELEDSGVYFCASSQDPVGAGRWYEQYFGPGTRLTVT.